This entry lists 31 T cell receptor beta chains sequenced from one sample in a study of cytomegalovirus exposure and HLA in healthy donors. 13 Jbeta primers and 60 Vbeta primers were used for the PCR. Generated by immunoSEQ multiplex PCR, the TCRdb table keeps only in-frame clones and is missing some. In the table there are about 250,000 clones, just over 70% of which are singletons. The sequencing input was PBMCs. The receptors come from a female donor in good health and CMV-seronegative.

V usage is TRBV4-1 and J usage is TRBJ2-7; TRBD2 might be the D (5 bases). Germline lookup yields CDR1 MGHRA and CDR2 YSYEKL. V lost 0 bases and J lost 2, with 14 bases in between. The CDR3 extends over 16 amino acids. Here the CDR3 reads CASSQEGGRVPYEQYF. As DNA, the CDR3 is TGCGCCAGCAGCCAAGAAGGCGGGCGGGTCCCCTACGAGCAGTACTTC.

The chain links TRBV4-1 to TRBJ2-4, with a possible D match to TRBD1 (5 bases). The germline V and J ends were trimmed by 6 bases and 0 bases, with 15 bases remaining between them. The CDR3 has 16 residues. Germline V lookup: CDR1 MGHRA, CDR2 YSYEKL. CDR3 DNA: TGCGCCAGCAGTAGAGCAGGGATACTAGCCAAAAACATTCAGTACTTC. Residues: CASSRAGILAKNIQYF.

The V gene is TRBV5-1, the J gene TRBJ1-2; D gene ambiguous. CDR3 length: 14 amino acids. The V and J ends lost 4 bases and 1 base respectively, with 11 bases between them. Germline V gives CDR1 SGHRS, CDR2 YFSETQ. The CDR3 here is CASSPGMVNYGYTF. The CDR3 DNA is TGCGCCAGCAGCCCCGGGATGGTTAACTATGGCTACACCTTC.

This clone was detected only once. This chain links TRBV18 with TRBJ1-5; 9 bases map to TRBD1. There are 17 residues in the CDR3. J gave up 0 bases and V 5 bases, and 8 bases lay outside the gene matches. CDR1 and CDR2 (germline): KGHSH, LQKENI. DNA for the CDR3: TGTGCCAGCTCAGCATCCAACAGGGGGCCTAGCAATCAGCCCCAGCATTTT. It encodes CASSASNRGPSNQPQHF. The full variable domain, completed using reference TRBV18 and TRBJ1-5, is NAGVMQNPRHLVRRRGQEARLRCSPMKGHSHVYWYRQLPEEGLKFMVYLQKENIIDESGMPKERFSAEFPKEGPSILRIQQVVRGDSAAYFCASSASNRGPSNQPQHFGDGTRLSIL.

The CDR3 region has the DNA TGTGCCAGCAGTTTATGGGCGTTGGGAGATACGCAGTATTTT. Its translation is CASSLWALGDTQYF. The chain is built from TRBV27 and TRBJ2-3; D is unresolved. Trimming took 1 base from V and 5 from J, leaving 10 bases between them. The germline gives CDR1 MNHEY, CDR2 SMNVEV (reference sequence). CDR3 length: 14 residues.

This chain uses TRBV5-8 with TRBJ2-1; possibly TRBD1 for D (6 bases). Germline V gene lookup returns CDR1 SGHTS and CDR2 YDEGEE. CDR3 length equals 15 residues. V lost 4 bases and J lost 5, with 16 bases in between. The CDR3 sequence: CASSPGQSYDNEQFF. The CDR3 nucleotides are TGTGCCAGCAGCCCTGGACAGTCTTATGACAATGAGCAGTTCTTC.

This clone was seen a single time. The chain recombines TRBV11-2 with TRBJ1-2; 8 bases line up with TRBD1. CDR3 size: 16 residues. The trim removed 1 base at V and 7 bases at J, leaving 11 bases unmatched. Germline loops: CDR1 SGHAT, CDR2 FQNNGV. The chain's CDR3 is CASSLVQGAYSGGYTF. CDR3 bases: TGTGCCAGCAGCTTAGTGCAGGGGGCCTACTCAGGTGGCTACACCTTC.

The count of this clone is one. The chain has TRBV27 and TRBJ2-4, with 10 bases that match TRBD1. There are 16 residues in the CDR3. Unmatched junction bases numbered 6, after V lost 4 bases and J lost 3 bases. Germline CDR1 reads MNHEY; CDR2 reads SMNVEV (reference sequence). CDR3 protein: CASSSRQGAGKNIQYF. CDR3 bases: TGTGCCAGCAGTTCCCGACAGGGGGCTGGCAAAAACATTCAGTACTTC.

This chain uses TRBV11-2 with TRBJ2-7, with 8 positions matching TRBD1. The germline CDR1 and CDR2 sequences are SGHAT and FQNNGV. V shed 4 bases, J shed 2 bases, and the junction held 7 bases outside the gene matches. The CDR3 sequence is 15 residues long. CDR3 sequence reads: CASSSGQGSPYEQYF. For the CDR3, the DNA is TGTGCCAGCAGCTCCGGACAGGGTTCCCCCTACGAGCAGTACTTC.

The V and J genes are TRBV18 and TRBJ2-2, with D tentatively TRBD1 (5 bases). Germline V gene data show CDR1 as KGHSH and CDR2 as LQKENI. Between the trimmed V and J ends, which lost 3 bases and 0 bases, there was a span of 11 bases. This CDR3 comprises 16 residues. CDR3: CASSPRQISNTGELFF. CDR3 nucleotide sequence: TGTGCCAGCTCACCTCGACAGATTTCGAACACCGGGGAGCTGTTTTTT.

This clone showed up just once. CDR3 sequence reads: CASSIYGSPKPQHF. DNA of the CDR3: TGTGCCAGTAGTATCTACGGGTCCCCAAAGCCCCAGCATTTT. The V gene is TRBV19, the J gene TRBJ1-5; unclear D gene. CDR1 is LNHDA, CDR2 SQIVND, per germline (reference sequence). CDR3 length: 14 residues. V was pared by 3 bases and J by 8 bases, with 14 bases between.

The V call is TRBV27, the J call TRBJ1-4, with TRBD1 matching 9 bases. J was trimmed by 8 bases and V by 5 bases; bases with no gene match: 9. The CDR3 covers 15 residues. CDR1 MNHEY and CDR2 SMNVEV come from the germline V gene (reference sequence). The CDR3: CASSPRTGAREKLFF. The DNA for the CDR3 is TGTGCCAGCAGTCCAAGGACAGGGGCGCGGGAAAAACTGTTTTTT.

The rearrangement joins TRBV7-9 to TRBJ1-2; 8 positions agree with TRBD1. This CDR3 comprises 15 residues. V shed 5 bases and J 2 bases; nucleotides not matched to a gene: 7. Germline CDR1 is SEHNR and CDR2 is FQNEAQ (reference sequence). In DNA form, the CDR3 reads TGTGCCAGCAGCCCTGAGACAGGGGCGAACTATGGCTACACCTTC. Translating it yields CASSPETGANYGYTF.

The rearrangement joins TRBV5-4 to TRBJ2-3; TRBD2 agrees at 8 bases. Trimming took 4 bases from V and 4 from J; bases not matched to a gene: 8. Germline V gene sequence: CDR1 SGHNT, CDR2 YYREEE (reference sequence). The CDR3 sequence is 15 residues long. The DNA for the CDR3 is TGTGCCAGCAGCCCCACATCGGGGGGGGCAGATACGCAGTATTTT. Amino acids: CASSPTSGGADTQYF.

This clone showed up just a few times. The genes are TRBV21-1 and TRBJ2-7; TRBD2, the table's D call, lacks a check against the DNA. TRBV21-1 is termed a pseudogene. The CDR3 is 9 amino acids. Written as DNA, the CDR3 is TGTGCCGGCTCGGGGGAGCAGTACTTC. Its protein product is CAGSGEQYF.

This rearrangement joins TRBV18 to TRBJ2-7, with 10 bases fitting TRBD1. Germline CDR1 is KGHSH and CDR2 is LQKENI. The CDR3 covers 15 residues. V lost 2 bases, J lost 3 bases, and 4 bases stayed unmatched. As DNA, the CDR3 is TGTGCCAGCTCACCATATGGACAGGGGGTCTACGAGCAGTACTTC. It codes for CASSPYGQGVYEQYF.

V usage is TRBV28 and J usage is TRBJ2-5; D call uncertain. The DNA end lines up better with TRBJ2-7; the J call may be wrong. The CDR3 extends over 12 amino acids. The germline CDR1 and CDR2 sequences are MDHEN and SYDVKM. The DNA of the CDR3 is TGTGCCAGCAGCGGGTATCCCTACGAGCAGTACTTC. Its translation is CASSGYPYEQYF.

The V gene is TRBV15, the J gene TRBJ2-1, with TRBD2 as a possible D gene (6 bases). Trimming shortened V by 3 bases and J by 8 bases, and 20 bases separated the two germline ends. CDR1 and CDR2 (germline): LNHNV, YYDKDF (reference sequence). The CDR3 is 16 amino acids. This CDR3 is CATSSPRRETPDEQFF. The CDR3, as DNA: TGTGCCACCAGCAGCCCTAGGAGGGAGACACCCGATGAGCAGTTCTTC.

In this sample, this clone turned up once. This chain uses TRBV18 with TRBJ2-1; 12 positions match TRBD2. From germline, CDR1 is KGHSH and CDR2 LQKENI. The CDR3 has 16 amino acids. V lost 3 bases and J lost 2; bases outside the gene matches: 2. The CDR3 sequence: CASSPRTSGTYNEQFF. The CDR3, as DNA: TGTGCCAGCTCACCGAGGACTAGCGGGACCTACAATGAGCAGTTCTTC.

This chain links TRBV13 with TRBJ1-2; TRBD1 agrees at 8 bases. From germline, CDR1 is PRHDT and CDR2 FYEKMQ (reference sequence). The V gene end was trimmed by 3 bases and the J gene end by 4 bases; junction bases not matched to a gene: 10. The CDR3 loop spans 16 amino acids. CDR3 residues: CASSLDPGTGLYGYTF. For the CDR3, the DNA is TGTGCCAGCAGCTTGGATCCCGGGACAGGCCTCTATGGCTACACCTTC.

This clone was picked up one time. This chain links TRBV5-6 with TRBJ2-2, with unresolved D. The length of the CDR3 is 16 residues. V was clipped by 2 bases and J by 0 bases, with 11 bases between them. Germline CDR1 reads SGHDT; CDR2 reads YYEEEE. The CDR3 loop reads CASSFSSRPNTGELFF. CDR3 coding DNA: TGTGCCAGCAGCTTTAGTTCGCGGCCGAACACCGGGGAGCTGTTTTTT. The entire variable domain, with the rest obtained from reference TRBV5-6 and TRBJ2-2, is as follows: DAGVTQSPTHLIKTRGQQVTLRCSPKSGHDTVSWYQQALGQGPQFIFQYYEEEERQRGNFPDRFSGHQFPNYSSELNVNALLLGDSALYLCASSFSSRPNTGELFFGEGSRLTVL.

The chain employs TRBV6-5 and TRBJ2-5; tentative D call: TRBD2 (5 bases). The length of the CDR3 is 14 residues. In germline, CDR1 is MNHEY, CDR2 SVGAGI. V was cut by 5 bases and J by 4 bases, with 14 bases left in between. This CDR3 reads CASSLARTGETQYF. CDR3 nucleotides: TGTGCCAGCAGTCTGGCGAGGACTGGAGAGACCCAGTACTTC.

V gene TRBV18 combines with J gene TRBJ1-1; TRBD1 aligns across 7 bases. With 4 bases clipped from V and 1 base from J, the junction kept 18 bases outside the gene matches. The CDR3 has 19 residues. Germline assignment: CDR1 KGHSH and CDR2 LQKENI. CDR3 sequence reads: CASSRGLTGNHVGNTEAFF. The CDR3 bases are TGTGCCAGCTCACGGGGGTTGACAGGGAACCACGTCGGGAACACTGAAGCTTTCTTT.

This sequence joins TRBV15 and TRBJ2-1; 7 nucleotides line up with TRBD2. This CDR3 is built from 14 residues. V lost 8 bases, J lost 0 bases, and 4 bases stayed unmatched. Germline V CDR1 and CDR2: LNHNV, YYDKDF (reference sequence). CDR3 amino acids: CATWEGGSYNEQFF. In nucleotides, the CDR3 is TGTGCCACCTGGGAGGGCGGCTCCTACAATGAGCAGTTCTTC.

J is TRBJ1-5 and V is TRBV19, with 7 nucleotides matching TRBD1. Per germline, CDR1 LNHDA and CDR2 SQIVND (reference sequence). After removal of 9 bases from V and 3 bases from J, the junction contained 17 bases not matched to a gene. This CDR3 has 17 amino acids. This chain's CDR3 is CASSGGRGRGFNQPQHF. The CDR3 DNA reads TGTGCCAGCTCGGGGGGGAGGGGGCGAGGATTCAATCAGCCCCAGCATTTT.

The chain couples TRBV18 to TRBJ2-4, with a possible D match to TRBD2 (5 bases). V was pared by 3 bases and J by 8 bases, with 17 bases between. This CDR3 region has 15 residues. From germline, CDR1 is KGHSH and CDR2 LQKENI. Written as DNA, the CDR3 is TGTGCCAGCTCACCCGGCTTGGGAGTAATGGACATTCAGTACTTC. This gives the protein CASSPGLGVMDIQYF.

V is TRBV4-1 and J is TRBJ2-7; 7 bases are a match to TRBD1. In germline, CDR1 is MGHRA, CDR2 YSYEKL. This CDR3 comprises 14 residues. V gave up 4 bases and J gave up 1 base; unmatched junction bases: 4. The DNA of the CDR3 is TGCGCCAGCAGCCTGACAGGGTTTTCCTACGAGCAGTACTTC. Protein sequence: CASSLTGFSYEQYF.

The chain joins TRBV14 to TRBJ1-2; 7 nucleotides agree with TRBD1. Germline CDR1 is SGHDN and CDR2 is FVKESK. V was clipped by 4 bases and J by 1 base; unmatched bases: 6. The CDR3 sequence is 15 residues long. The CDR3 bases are TGTGCCAGCAGCCGGGGGACAGTGTTTAACTATGGCTACACCTTC. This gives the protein CASSRGTVFNYGYTF. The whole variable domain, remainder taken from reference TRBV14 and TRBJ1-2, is EAGVTQFPSHSVIEKGQTVTLRCDPISGHDNLYWYRRVMGKEIKFLLHFVKESKQDESGMPNNRFLAERTGGTYSTLKVQPAELEDSGVYFCASSRGTVFNYGYTFGSGTRLTVV.

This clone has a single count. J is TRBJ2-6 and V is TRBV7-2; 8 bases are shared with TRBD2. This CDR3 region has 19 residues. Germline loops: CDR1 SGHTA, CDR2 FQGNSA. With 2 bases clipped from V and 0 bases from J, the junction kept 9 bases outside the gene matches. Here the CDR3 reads CASSLPTNGRASGANVLTF. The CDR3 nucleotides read TGTGCCAGCAGCTTACCCACTAACGGGAGGGCCTCTGGGGCCAACGTCCTGACTTTC.

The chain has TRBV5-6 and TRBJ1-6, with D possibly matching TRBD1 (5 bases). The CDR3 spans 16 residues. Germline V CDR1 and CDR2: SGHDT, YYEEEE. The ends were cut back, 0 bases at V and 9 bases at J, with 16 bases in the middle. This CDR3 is CASSLGGGGAASPLHF. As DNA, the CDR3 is TGTGCCAGCAGCTTGGGGGGTGGAGGGGCTGCTTCACCCCTCCACTTT.

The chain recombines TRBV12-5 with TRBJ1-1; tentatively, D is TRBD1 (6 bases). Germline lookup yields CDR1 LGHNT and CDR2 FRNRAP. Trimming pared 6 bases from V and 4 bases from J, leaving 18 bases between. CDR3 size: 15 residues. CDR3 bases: TGTGCTAGTGGCCGGGAGGGGGGGAGCGGCACTGAAGCTTTCTTT. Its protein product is CASGREGGSGTEAFF.